Listed here is a single T cell receptor beta chain. In its sample, this clone was seen once. Its cognate antigen has yet to be identified. Per-base qualities were not stored, and no clone one base away is much larger. For this chain, trimming is 6 bases at the V end and 5 bases at the J end, and the number of junction bases without a gene match is 12. CDR1 and CDR2, looked up from the germline V gene (reference sequence), are WNHNN and SYGVQD. The CDR3, cysteine through phenylalanine, is 17 amino acids long. The CDR3 DNA has 51 bases and is translated from base 1. The immunoSEQ hsTCRB v3.0 assay was used at survey level resolution to sequence the TRB variable region. The target sequencing depth for TRB was 40,000-50,000 T-cell genomes per sample. An Illumina MiSeq with a v3 150-cycle kit was used to sequence the pooled TRB libraries. The study's processing was this. Repertoire analysis was run in R within a reproducible Nextflow workflow that covered QC, data transformation and analysis. LymphoSeq2, an R package for exploring AIRR-Seq data, was used to implement custom analyses. Several samples that yielded fewer than 5000 total TRB sequences were excluded, so that around 190 HIV repertoires were analyzed. Among the roughly 180 retained HIV repertoires, 59 were collected before ART initiation and 129 after ART initiation. Repertoires were downsampled to 5000 TRB nucleotide sequences, and summary statistics were averaged over 100 downsampling iterations. The analysis kept only TRB sequences whose CDR3 regions were at least seven amino acids long. A Shannon entropy-derived clonality score and the Gini coefficient were used to measure diversity. Repertoire networks linked the top 5000 CDR3 amino acid sequences whenever two sequences differed by an edit distance of one. For TRB CDR3 amino acid sequences, antigen specificity groups and MHC restriction were predicted with GLIPH2. CDR3 amino acid sequences were matched against VDJdb and McPAS-TCR to flag known CMV, EBV, HIV or tissue antigen associations. Pre-ART, post-ART and control groups were compared with Wilcoxon signed-rank tests and Holm-Bonferroni correction. The source is immuneACCESS, and TCRdb retained only in-frame sequences with V and J called. Part of the clones is not carried over; for the studies checked, unresolved V genes explain less than half of this, and the remainder is unexplained. The DNA was the basis for D and trimming; V, J and clone size are from that table. The sample yields thousands of clones; less than 80% were counted once. Around 8.1% of the sample lies in the top ten.

Inclusion was restricted to participants for whom at least one PBMC sample before ART initiation and at least two post-ART samples were available. Every participant with HIV received treatment in the United States of America. Cryopreserved samples of about 0.95-11 million PBMC were thawed and washed before DNA extraction. At the time of the earliest PBMC sample, participants with HIV were aged between roughly 20 and 54 years. PBMC samples were contributed by each participant from 1-4 timepoints before ART initiation and 2-8 timepoints after ART initiation, with a median of 7 samples. Serial HIV viral load, CD4+ T-cell count, ART history and demographic data were obtained for every participant. Genomic DNA was extracted from unsorted PBMC with a Qiagen kit on a QIAcube, processed in batches of 12 samples. These data come from a study of long-term antiretroviral therapy in people with HIV (dated by TCRdb to between 2021 and 2023). Some background on the complete study: The earliest samples were collected approximately a decade before the 2015 WHO recommendation for immediate ART, a period when ART was typically delayed until CD4 counts fell. About 35% of the 30 participants with HIV were female. A retrospective serial study tested whether ART initiation and durable HIV suppression were associated with changes in peripheral blood TRB repertoire composition and diversity. Test extractions of a monoclonal T-cell line alongside a few dozen polyclonal samples showed no cross-contamination during QIAcube processing. A total of over 150 cryopreserved PBMC samples came from roughly 30 adults with confirmed HIV infection and were collected serially over a mean of approximately six years (range 1-12).

General findings and caveats noted by the study authors: Expanded TRB clones identified before ART initiation dominated the repertoire at all time points, although this dominance fluctuated and declined in many PLHIV after ART. The samples were dated from about 2004 to 2018, and the ART regimens that were used may be less effective than current ART regimens. No data were available on ART adherence, viral resistance or therapy changes, limiting inferences about post-ART repertoire changes. Limited PBMC availability meant only the TCR beta chain was sequenced, without alpha chain pairing. Because pre-ART samples had limited cell numbers, unsorted PBMC were profiled rather than sorted CD4+ and CD8+ T cells. Starting ART was linked to a significant rise in TRB diversity, yet even with long-term ART the diversity remained significantly lower than in transplant donor controls. CDR3 length ranges in HIV repertoires were narrower than in controls, and network structure suggested an antigen-experienced repertoire with only a slight naive shift after ART.

Here the sequenced sample was unsorted PBMCs, taken 0.1 years before starting antiretroviral therapy. The receptor chain draws on TRBV10-1 and TRBJ2-1; a stretch of 11 junction bases matches TRBD2. This sequence was found in a man younger than 35 with HIV. The nucleotide sequence reads as follows: TGCGCCAGCAGGATAGCGGGGGGGCCCCGCGAAGACAATGAGCAGTTCTTC. The resulting protein is CASRIAGGPREDNEQFF.